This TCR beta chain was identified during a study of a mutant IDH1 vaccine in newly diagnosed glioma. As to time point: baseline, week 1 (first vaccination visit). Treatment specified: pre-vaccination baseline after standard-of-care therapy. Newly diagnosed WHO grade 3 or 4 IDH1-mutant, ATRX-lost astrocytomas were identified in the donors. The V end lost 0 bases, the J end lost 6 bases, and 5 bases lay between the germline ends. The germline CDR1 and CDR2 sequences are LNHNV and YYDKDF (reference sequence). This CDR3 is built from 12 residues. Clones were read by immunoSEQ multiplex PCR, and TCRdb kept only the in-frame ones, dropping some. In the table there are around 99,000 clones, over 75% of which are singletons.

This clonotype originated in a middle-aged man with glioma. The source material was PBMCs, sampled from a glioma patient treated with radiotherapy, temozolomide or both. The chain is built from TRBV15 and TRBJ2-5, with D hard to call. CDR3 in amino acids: CATSRDSQTQYF. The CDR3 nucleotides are TGTGCCACCAGCAGAGATAGTCAGACCCAGTACTTC.